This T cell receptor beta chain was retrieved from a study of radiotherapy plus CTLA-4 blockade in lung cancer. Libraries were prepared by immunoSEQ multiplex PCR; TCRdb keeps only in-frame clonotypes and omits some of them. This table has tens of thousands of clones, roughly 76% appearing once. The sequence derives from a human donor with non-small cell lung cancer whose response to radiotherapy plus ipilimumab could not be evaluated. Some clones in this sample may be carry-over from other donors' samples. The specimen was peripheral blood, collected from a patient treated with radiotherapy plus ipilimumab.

The CDR3 nucleotides are TGTGCCAGCTCCCCCAGAGGAGGGGTCCGAGAGACCCAGTACTTC. It specifies CASSPRGGVRETQYF. The chain carries TRBV18 and TRBJ2-5; perhaps TRBD2 as D (6 bases). Deletions cut 6 bases from V and 4 bases from J, with 18 bases between. This CDR3 region has 15 residues. Germline V CDR1 and CDR2: KGHSH, LQKENI. Supplemented by reference TRBV18 and TRBJ2-5, the full variable domain reads NAGVMQNPRHLVRRRGQEARLRCSPMKGHSHVYWYRQLPEEGLKFMVYLQKENIIDESGMPKERFSAEFPKEGPSILRIQQVVRGDSAAYFCASSPRGGVRETQYFGPGTRLLVL.